Listed here are 11 T cell receptor beta chains from one sample, sequenced in a study of cytomegalovirus exposure and HLA in healthy donors. The PCR employed 60 Vbeta primers together with 13 Jbeta primers. Sequencing was performed with immunoSEQ multiplex PCR; in TCRdb, only in-frame clones are kept and a portion is missing. Found here are some 72,000 clones; the top ten clones hold approximately 5.4%. The source material was PBMCs. The source of these receptors is a man aged 35-49 years in good health and CMV-seronegative.

This rearrangement joins TRBV29-1 to TRBJ1-1; D not certain. From germline, CDR1 is SQVTM and CDR2 ANQGSEA. The CDR3 is 10 residues long. V gave up 4 bases and J gave up 9 bases, with 9 bases separating them. The DNA for the CDR3 is TGCAGCGTTGCGTCAGTTCAAGCTTTCTTT. Translating it yields CSVASVQAFF.

The J gene is TRBJ2-1, the V gene TRBV5-6; D is undetermined. The CDR3 runs to 15 residues. V was clipped by 3 bases and J by 0 bases, with 10 bases between them. Germline CDR1 SGHDT, CDR2 YYEEEE. CDR3 coding DNA: TGTGCCAGCAGCTCGAAGCCTAGCTCCTACAATGAGCAGTTCTTC. Translation: CASSSKPSSYNEQFF.

V is TRBV6-1 and J is TRBJ2-7; D remains ambiguous. The CDR3 contains 12 residues. The germline V and J ends were trimmed by 6 bases and 4 bases, with 10 bases remaining between them. Germline CDR1 is MNHNS and CDR2 is SASEGT. The CDR3 coding sequence is TGTGCCAGCAGGGCCCTTTTTTACGAGCAGTACTTC. As protein: CASRALFYEQYF.

J is TRBJ2-1 and V is TRBV6-5; D is perhaps TRBD2 (6 bases). Germline values: CDR1 MNHEY, CDR2 SVGAGI. The CDR3 contains 14 residues. The V end lost 8 bases, the J end lost 4 bases, and 15 bases lay between the germline ends. The CDR3 loop is CASGSRAGYNEQFF. The CDR3 nucleotides are TGTGCCAGCGGATCTAGAGCGGGTTACAATGAGCAGTTCTTC.

V gene TRBV28 combines with J gene TRBJ1-2; D is unclear. The CDR3 runs to 13 residues. Germline loops: CDR1 MDHEN, CDR2 SYDVKM. V lost 5 bases and J lost 8, with 15 bases in between. The CDR3 bases are TGTGCCAGCAGTCCCCCCGCTGTTAGCGGCTACACCTTC. Translating it yields CASSPPAVSGYTF.

The chain combines TRBV30 with TRBJ2-7; TRBD1 matches at 9 bases. The ends lost 5 bases at V and 2 bases at J; junction bases unmatched: 4. Germline CDR1 GTSNPN, CDR2 SVGIG (reference sequence). CDR3 length equals 13 residues. The CDR3 sequence: CAWGRQGAYEQYF. CDR3 DNA: TGTGCCTGGGGTAGACAGGGGGCCTACGAGCAGTACTTC.

This chain joins TRBV5-4 and TRBJ2-4, with 11 bases identical to TRBD2. Germline V gene lookup returns CDR1 SGHNT and CDR2 YYREEE (reference sequence). The CDR3 length is 15 residues. V lost 4 bases, J lost 8 bases, and 8 bases stayed unmatched. CDR3 coding DNA: TGTGCCAGCAGCGTACGACTAGCGGGAAGACACATTCAGTACTTC. Its protein product is CASSVRLAGRHIQYF.

The CDR3 nucleotides are TGTGCCAGCAGCGGCGGGACTAGCGGGTGGGGGACCCAGTACTTC. Protein product: CASSGGTSGWGTQYF. The chain has TRBV5-4 and TRBJ2-5, with TRBD2 identical over 12 bases. CDR3 length: 15 amino acids. CDR1 SGHNT and CDR2 YYREEE come from the germline V gene (reference sequence). V dropped 4 bases and J dropped 7; count of bases not matched to a gene: 8.

The genes are TRBV12-5 and TRBJ2-7; 10 bases agree with TRBD2. V dropped 5 bases and J dropped 3; count of bases not matched to a gene: 13. Per the germline V gene, CDR1 is LGHNT and CDR2 is FRNRAP. The CDR3 loop spans 17 amino acids. The CDR3 here is CASGLHLSSGRNYEQYF. The DNA for the CDR3 is TGTGCTAGTGGTCTCCATTTGTCTAGCGGGAGAAACTACGAGCAGTACTTC.

The J gene is TRBJ1-1, the V gene TRBV19; 8 nucleotides match TRBD1. V was pared by 5 bases and J by 11 bases, with 13 bases of the junction left unmatched. This CDR3 has 14 amino acids. CDR1 is LNHDA and CDR2 is SQIVND in the germline V gene (reference sequence). CDR3 coding DNA: TGTGCCAGTAGTCACCGGGACAGGTGGGCCGGGGCTTTCTTT. This sequence encodes CASSHRDRWAGAFF.

In DNA form, the CDR3 reads TGTGCCAGCAGTTATAGCCCCTCTGGGGCCAACGTCCTGACTTTC. Translated: CASSYSPSGANVLTF. V gene TRBV6-5 combines with J gene TRBJ2-6, with unresolved D. V lost 3 bases, J lost 0 bases, and 6 bases lay in between. Germline V lookup: CDR1 MNHEY, CDR2 SVGAGI. This CDR3 has 15 residues.